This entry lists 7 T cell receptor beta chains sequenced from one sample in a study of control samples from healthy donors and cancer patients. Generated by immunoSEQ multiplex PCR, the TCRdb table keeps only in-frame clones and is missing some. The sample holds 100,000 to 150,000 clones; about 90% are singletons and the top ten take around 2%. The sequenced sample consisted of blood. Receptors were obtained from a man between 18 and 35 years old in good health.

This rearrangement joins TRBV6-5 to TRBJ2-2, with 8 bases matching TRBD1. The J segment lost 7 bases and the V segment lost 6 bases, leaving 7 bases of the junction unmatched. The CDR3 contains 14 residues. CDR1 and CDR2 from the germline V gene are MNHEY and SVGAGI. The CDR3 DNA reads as TGTGCCAGCAGCGGACAGGGATCAGGCGGGGAGCTGTTTTTT. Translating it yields CASSGQGSGGELFF.

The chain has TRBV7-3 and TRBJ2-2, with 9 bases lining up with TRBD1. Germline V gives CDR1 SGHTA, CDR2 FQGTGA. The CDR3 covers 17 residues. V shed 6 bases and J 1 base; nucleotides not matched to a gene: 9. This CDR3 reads CASRLTGTGLNTGELFF. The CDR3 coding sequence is TGTGCCAGCAGACTTACCGGGACAGGGTTGAACACCGGGGAGCTGTTTTTT.

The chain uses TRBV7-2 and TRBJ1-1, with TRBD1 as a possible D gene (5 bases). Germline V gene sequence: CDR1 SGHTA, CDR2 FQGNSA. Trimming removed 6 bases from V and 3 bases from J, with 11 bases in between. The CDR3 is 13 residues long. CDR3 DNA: TGTGCCAGCAGGTGGGGCAGGGACACTGAAGCTTTCTTT. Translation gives CASRWGRDTEAFF.

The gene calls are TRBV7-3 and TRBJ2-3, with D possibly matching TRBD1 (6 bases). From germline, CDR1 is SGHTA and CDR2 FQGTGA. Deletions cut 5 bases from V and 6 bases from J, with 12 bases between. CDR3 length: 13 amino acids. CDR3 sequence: CASSLTGMDTQYF. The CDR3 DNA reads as TGTGCCAGCAGCCTCACAGGGATGGATACGCAGTATTTT.

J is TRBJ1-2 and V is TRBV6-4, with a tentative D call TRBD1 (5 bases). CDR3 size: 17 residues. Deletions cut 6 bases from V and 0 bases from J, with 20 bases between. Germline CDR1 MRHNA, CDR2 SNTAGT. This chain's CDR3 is CASRPRGSGGTNYGYTF. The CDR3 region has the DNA TGTGCCAGCAGGCCCCGGGGATCTGGGGGGACTAACTATGGCTACACCTTC.

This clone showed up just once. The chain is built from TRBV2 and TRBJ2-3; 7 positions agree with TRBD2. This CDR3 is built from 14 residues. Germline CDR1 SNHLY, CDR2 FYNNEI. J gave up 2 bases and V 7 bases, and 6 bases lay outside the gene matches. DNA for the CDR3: TGTGCCAGCATGGGCGGGAGACCCACAGATACGCAGTATTTT. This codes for CASMGGRPTDTQYF.

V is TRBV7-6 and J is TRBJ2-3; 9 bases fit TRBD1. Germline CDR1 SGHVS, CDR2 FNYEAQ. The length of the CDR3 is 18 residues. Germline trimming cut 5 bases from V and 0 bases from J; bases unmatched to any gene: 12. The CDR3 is CASSPLRTGVGSTDTQYF. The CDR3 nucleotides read TGTGCCAGCAGCCCCTTACGGACAGGGGTTGGTAGCACAGATACGCAGTATTTT.